Below, 31 T cell receptor beta chains from the same sample are listed, as sequenced in a study of blood T cell repertoires in COVID-19. Repertoires were generated with immunoSEQ multiplex PCR, while TCRdb's copy carries only in-frame clones and drops some. The sample lists tens of thousands of clones; 88% were seen once. The sample taken for sequencing was peripheral blood. The receptors were gathered from a human donor in a cohort sampled during active COVID-19.

V is TRBV18 and J is TRBJ2-5; D not resolved. Looked up from germline, CDR1 is KGHSH and CDR2 is LQKENI. This CDR3 contains 14 residues. V was cut by 3 bases and J by 0 bases, with 8 bases left in between. CDR3 in DNA: TGTGCCAGCTCACCTGGCCCGTACCAAGAGACCCAGTACTTC. Its translation: CASSPGPYQETQYF.

V is TRBV28 and J is TRBJ2-5; 9 nucleotides agree with TRBD2. The length of the CDR3 is 15 residues. V lost 4 bases and J lost 5; bases outside the gene matches: 8. Germline V gene lookup returns CDR1 MDHEN and CDR2 SYDVKM. CDR3 sequence reads: CASSSSGSGGETQYF. For the CDR3, the DNA is TGTGCCAGCAGTTCCTCTGGTAGCGGGGGTGAGACCCAGTACTTC.

The CDR3 region has the DNA TGTGCCAGCAGCCAACGGACTAGCGAGGGGTACAATGAGCAGTTCTTC. This sequence encodes CASSQRTSEGYNEQFF. The chain combines TRBV4-2 with TRBJ2-1, with 9 bases that match TRBD2. With V trimmed by 2 bases and J by 4 bases, 6 bases remained unmatched. The CDR3 length is 16 residues. Looked up from germline, CDR1 is LGHNA and CDR2 is YNFKEQ.

This clone came up a few times. The chain joins TRBV7-2 to TRBJ2-5, with 12 bases aligning to TRBD2. Per the germline V gene, CDR1 is SGHTA and CDR2 is FQGNSA. This CDR3 spans 16 amino acids. The J segment lost 4 bases and the V segment lost 3 bases, leaving 6 bases of the junction unmatched. CDR3 residues: CASSFGLAGPGETQYF. The DNA for the CDR3 is TGTGCCAGCAGCTTCGGACTAGCGGGGCCAGGAGAGACCCAGTACTTC.

The DNA for the CDR3 is TGTGCCAGCAGTTACTCCCGGGACATAGTCAATCAGCCCCAGCATTTT. The encoded protein is CASSYSRDIVNQPQHF. This chain connects TRBV6-5 to TRBJ1-5, with a weak D call TRBD1 (6 bases). The CDR3 runs to 16 residues. CDR1 is MNHEY, CDR2 SVGAGI, per germline. V lost 0 bases, J lost 3 bases, and 12 bases lay in between.

This chain joins TRBV29-1 and TRBJ2-1, with TRBD1 matching over 9 bases. The CDR3 totals 16 residues. Germline CDR1 reads SQVTM; CDR2 reads ANQGSEA. J was trimmed by 7 bases and V by 7 bases; bases with no gene match: 17. This CDR3 reads CSAHTMEDRGRNEQFF. CDR3 in DNA: TGCAGCGCCCACACGATGGAGGACAGGGGACGGAATGAGCAGTTCTTC.

The V call is TRBV10-1, the J call TRBJ2-1; 10 positions match TRBD2. The CDR3 totals 14 residues. After removal of 6 bases from V and 10 bases from J, the junction contained 9 bases not matched to a gene. The V gene's germline CDR1 is WNHNN and CDR2 SYGVQD (reference sequence). The CDR3 bases are TGCGCCAGCAGCGTAACCCGGACTAGCGGAGAGCAGTTCTTC. This encodes CASSVTRTSGEQFF.

The chain carries TRBV10-2 and TRBJ2-1; TRBD2 matches at 14 bases. V shed 0 bases and J 12 bases; nucleotides not matched to a gene: 7. CDR1 and CDR2 (germline): WSHSY, SAAADI. The CDR3 has 16 residues. CDR3 bases: TGCGCCAGCAGTGAGTCGCGACTAGCGGGGGGGCCTGGGCAGTTCTTC. Its protein is CASSESRLAGGPGQFF.

The chain combines TRBV5-4 with TRBJ1-3; TRBD1 matches at 9 bases. The CDR3 sequence is 14 residues long. Germline CDR1 reads SGHNT; CDR2 reads YYREEE (reference sequence). After removal of 2 bases from V and 8 bases from J, the junction contained 5 bases not matched to a gene. CDR3 sequence: CASSFGTGTDTIYF. The CDR3 coding sequence is TGTGCCAGCAGCTTTGGGACAGGGACGGACACCATATATTTT.

This clone was detected once. The V and J genes are TRBV20-1 and TRBJ2-1; 9 positions match TRBD2. The CDR3 consists of 14 residues. CDR1 and CDR2 (germline): DFQATT, SNEGSKA (reference sequence). Trimming took 3 bases from V and 9 from J; bases not matched to a gene: 9. The CDR3 DNA is TGCAGTGCTAGTTGGCGGGGGGGCCATGGTGAGCAGTTCTTC. Translating it yields CSASWRGGHGEQFF.

The chain couples TRBV19 to TRBJ1-5, with a weak D call TRBD1 (5 bases). Germline V lookup: CDR1 LNHDA, CDR2 SQIVND (reference sequence). This CDR3 has 13 amino acids. Trimming left V 4 bases short and J 5 bases short, with 9 bases between. CDR3 sequence: CASSTVRDQPQHF. DNA of the CDR3: TGTGCCAGTAGTACTGTCAGGGATCAGCCCCAGCATTTT.

The rearrangement links TRBV6-1 to TRBJ2-7; 8 nucleotides align to TRBD1. The V and J ends lost 4 bases and 5 bases, in that order; junction bases with no gene match: 16. The CDR3 contains 17 residues. Germline V lookup: CDR1 MNHNS, CDR2 SASEGT. The DNA of the CDR3 is TGTGCCAGCAGTGTCTTAAACAGGGGGAGCAGTTTTAACGAGCAGTACTTC. Translating it yields CASSVLNRGSSFNEQYF.

This chain links TRBV5-1 with TRBJ1-1, with TRBD1 identical over 10 bases. Losses at the gene ends were 5 bases for V and 1 base for J; bases not matched to a gene: 5. The CDR3 contains 15 residues. CDR1 is SGHRS and CDR2 is YFSETQ in the germline V gene. CDR3 DNA sequence: TGCGCCAGCAGTCTGACAGGGGGCGAGAACACTGAAGCTTTCTTT. It encodes CASSLTGGENTEAFF.

This rearrangement joins TRBV18 to TRBJ1-1; D is ambiguous. The V end lost 2 bases, the J end lost 2 bases, and 9 bases lay between the germline ends. This CDR3 region has 14 residues. Germline lookup yields CDR1 KGHSH and CDR2 LQKENI. CDR3 coding DNA: TGTGCCAGCTCACCAGCGCAAGCCAACACTGAAGCTTTCTTT. Translation: CASSPAQANTEAFF. The whole variable domain, remainder taken from reference TRBV18 and TRBJ1-1, is NAGVMQNPRHLVRRRGQEARLRCSPMKGHSHVYWYRQLPEEGLKFMVYLQKENIIDESGMPKERFSAEFPKEGPSILRIQQVVRGDSAAYFCASSPAQANTEAFFGQGTRLTVV.

This clone occurred a few times. The chain has TRBV5-4 and TRBJ2-1; TRBD2 agrees at 9 bases. In germline, CDR1 is SGHNT, CDR2 YYREEE (reference sequence). The V gene end was trimmed by 4 bases and the J gene end by 4 bases; junction bases not matched to a gene: 9. This CDR3 is 16 amino acids long. CDR3 protein: CASSLDSGSFYNEQFF. In DNA form, the CDR3 reads TGTGCCAGCAGCCTGGATAGCGGGAGTTTTTACAATGAGCAGTTCTTC.

The V and J genes are TRBV7-2 and TRBJ1-4, with 8 bases matching TRBD1. The germline V gene encodes CDR1 SGHTA and CDR2 FQGNSA. Trimming at V came to 5 bases and at J to 4 bases, leaving 3 bases not matched to a gene. The CDR3 runs 14 residues. CDR3 coding DNA: TGTGCCAGCAGCCCCAGGGGGCGTAATGAAAAACTGTTTTTT. Translating gives CASSPRGRNEKLFF.

The V call is TRBV19, the J call TRBJ2-7, with 9 bases matching TRBD1. J was trimmed by 3 bases and V by 5 bases; bases with no gene match: 8. This CDR3 has 15 residues. CDR1 is LNHDA and CDR2 is SQIVND in the germline V gene (reference sequence). The CDR3 reads CASSRGQGGVYEQYF. CDR3 bases: TGTGCCAGTAGTCGGGGACAGGGTGGTGTCTACGAGCAGTACTTC.

This chain uses TRBV25-1 with TRBJ2-1; no definite D call. Germline V gives CDR1 MGHDK, CDR2 SYGVNS. V lost 1 base, J lost 0 bases, and 10 bases lay in between. This CDR3 contains 16 residues. CDR3 region: CASSELGVSSYNEQFF. CDR3 DNA sequence: TGTGCCAGCAGTGAATTGGGCGTCAGCTCCTACAATGAGCAGTTCTTC.

This chain uses TRBV5-1 with TRBJ2-7; 8 nucleotides match TRBD1. CDR1 SGHRS and CDR2 YFSETQ come from the germline V gene. V lost 1 base and J lost 6; bases outside the gene matches: 6. The CDR3 has 14 residues. For the CDR3, the DNA is TGCGCCAGCAGCTTGTCGGCAGGGGGCAGCGAGCAGTACTTC. It translates to CASSLSAGGSEQYF. Full variable domain (missing parts from reference TRBV5-1 and TRBJ2-7): KAGVTQTPRYLIKTRGQQVTLSCSPISGHRSVSWYQQTPGQGLQFLFEYFSETQRNKGNFPGRFSGRQFSNSRSEMNVSTLELGDSALYLCASSLSAGGSEQYFGPGTRLTVT.

The chain recombines TRBV4-1 with TRBJ1-1; D perhaps matches TRBD1 (5 bases). Trimming removed 1 base at V and 4 bases at J, with 10 bases between. Germline lookup yields CDR1 MGHRA and CDR2 YSYEKL. CDR3 size: 14 residues. Written as DNA, the CDR3 is TGCGCCAGCAGCCAAGGGGGCAGTACCACTGAAGCTTTCTTT. It encodes CASSQGGSTTEAFF.

The V gene is TRBV2, the J gene TRBJ1-1; no firm D call. Germline V CDR1 and CDR2: SNHLY, FYNNEI. This CDR3 is 14 amino acids long. Between the trimmed V and J ends, which lost 2 bases and 5 bases, there was a span of 12 bases. CDR3 amino acids: CASSESPGDTEAFF. The DNA of the CDR3 is TGTGCCAGCAGTGAATCACCCGGGGATACTGAAGCTTTCTTT.

The rearrangement links TRBV3-1 (or the pseudogene TRBV3-2) to TRBJ2-3; 7 bases are shared with TRBD2. J was trimmed by 9 bases and V by 5 bases; bases with no gene match: 5. This CDR3 contains 12 residues. CDR1 and CDR2 (germline): LGHDT, YNNKEL (reference sequence). The CDR3 spells CASSSGEGTQYF. The CDR3 region has the DNA TGTGCCAGCAGCTCCGGGGAGGGGACGCAGTATTTT.

This clone showed up just a few times. The V and J genes are TRBV11-2 and TRBJ2-1; D possibly corresponds to TRBD1 (7 bases). The CDR3 totals 15 residues. V lost 5 bases to trimming and J lost 6 bases, with 17 bases between them. Germline CDR1 SGHAT, CDR2 FQNNGV. CDR3 sequence (DNA): TGTGCCAGCAGCACTAACCCTCAGGGGGGCAATGAGCAGTTCTTC. Protein: CASSTNPQGGNEQFF.

V and J are TRBV7-9 and TRBJ1-2; D is perhaps TRBD1 (5 bases). CDR3 length equals 14 residues. V was shortened by 1 base and J by 3 bases, with 9 bases between the two germline ends. Germline CDR1 and CDR2: SEHNR and FQNEAQ (reference sequence). CDR3 sequence reads: CASSLDPGDYGYTF. The CDR3, as DNA: TGTGCCAGCAGCTTAGATCCGGGGGACTATGGCTACACCTTC.

V usage is TRBV11-2 and J usage is TRBJ2-3; possible D gene TRBD2, 6 bases. CDR1 and CDR2 from the germline V gene are SGHAT and FQNNGV. V lost 5 bases, J lost 3 bases, and 21 bases lay in between. This CDR3 contains 17 residues. Here the CDR3 reads CASSPVRAGPYTDTQYF. DNA of the CDR3: TGTGCCAGCAGCCCCGTCCGGGCGGGGCCGTATACAGATACGCAGTATTTT. The variable domain in full, completed from reference TRBV11-2 and TRBJ2-3, reads EAGVAQSPRYKIIEKRQSVAFWCNPISGHATLYWYQQILGQGPKLLIQFQNNGVVDDSQLPKDRFSAERLKGVDSTLKIQPAKLEDSAVYLCASSPVRAGPYTDTQYFGPGTRLTVL.

This clone was observed a single time. The CDR3 sequence: CASSLTGVNTEAFF. DNA of the CDR3: TGCGCCAGCAGTTTAACAGGGGTGAACACTGAAGCTTTCTTT. The chain joins TRBV5-1 to TRBJ1-1; 7 bases match TRBD1. Germline values: CDR1 SGHRS, CDR2 YFSETQ. The V segment lost 5 bases and the J segment 0 bases; nucleotides outside the gene matches: 4. The CDR3 extends over 14 amino acids.

The V gene is TRBV27, the J gene TRBJ2-7; a possible D gene is TRBD1 (5 bases). Germline values: CDR1 MNHEY, CDR2 SMNVEV (reference sequence). Trimming cost V 0 bases and J 7 bases, with 22 bases left between them. The CDR3 loop spans 17 amino acids. The CDR3 nucleotides read TGTGCCAGCAGTTTATCCAGACAGTTACCACCTGAGGAAGAGCAGTACTTC. Protein product: CASSLSRQLPPEEEQYF.

This clone came up once. The CDR3 DNA reads TGCGCCAGCAGCGGCGGGACCAATTACAATGAGCAGTTCTTC. It is translated as CASSGGTNYNEQFF. V gene TRBV5-1 combines with J gene TRBJ2-1; TRBD2 might be the D (6 bases). Trimming pared 4 bases from V and 4 bases from J, leaving 12 bases between. There are 14 residues in the CDR3. The germline gives CDR1 SGHRS, CDR2 YFSETQ. The variable domain in full, with the rest retrieved from reference TRBV5-1 and TRBJ2-1, is KAGVTQTPRYLIKTRGQQVTLSCSPISGHRSVSWYQQTPGQGLQFLFEYFSETQRNKGNFPGRFSGRQFSNSRSEMNVSTLELGDSALYLCASSGGTNYNEQFFGPGTRLTVL.

The chain carries TRBV20-1 and TRBJ2-1; D not resolved. There are 10 residues in the CDR3. CDR1 and CDR2 (germline): DFQATT, SNEGSKA (reference sequence). V dropped 3 bases and J dropped 15 bases, with 12 bases sitting between them. The CDR3 DNA sequence: TGCAGTGCTAGTAGTCAGGTAGTGTTCTTC. This codes for CSASSQVVFF.

The CDR3 DNA sequence: TGTGCCAGTAGTATAGGAGTAGCGACAGATACGCAGTATTTT. It encodes CASSIGVATDTQYF. The chain recombines TRBV19 with TRBJ2-3; D is perhaps TRBD2 (5 bases). Germline values: CDR1 LNHDA, CDR2 SQIVND (reference sequence). Trimming left V 1 base short and J 3 bases short, with 8 bases between. The CDR3 runs 14 residues.

The J gene is TRBJ2-2, the V gene TRBV10-2, with 8 bases that match TRBD1. The CDR3 is 16 residues long. Germline V gives CDR1 WSHSY, CDR2 SAAADI. J was trimmed by 0 bases and V by 2 bases; bases with no gene match: 2. CDR3 nucleotides: TGCGCCAGCAGTGAGGTACAGGGGGCGAACACCGGGGAGCTGTTTTTT. Residues: CASSEVQGANTGELFF.